This passage covers 23 T cell receptor beta chains from one sample sequenced in a study of spatial heterogeneity in lung cancer. TCRdb ran MiXCR on the 5' RACE reads and lists one entry per CDR3 protein. This sample has under 100,000 distinct CDR3 sequences, with around 10% found just once. Time point meaning: sample taken at primary tumor resection. Sequencing was performed on whole RNA extracted from tumor and nontumor lung tissue, or from frozen PBMC, and the material was left unsorted. The sequenced sample was PBMCs, obtained at surgery. The receptors stem from a male donor with early-stage non-small cell lung cancer.

The J gene is TRBJ2-5, the V gene TRBV10-3; D gene uncertain. Trimming removed 0 bases from V and 4 bases from J, with 12 bases in between. The CDR3 has 15 residues. The V gene's germline CDR1 is ENHRY and CDR2 SYGVKD. CDR3 in DNA: TGTGCCATCAGTGAGTCTCAACAGACTCGAGAGACCCAGTACTTC. Encoded protein: CAISESQQTRETQYF.

This clonotype occurred many times. The chain joins TRBV9 to TRBJ1-5; 8 positions agree with TRBD1. Trimming took 3 bases from V and 4 from J; bases not matched to a gene: 6. The CDR3 runs to 15 residues. The germline gives CDR1 SGDLS, CDR2 YYNGEE. DNA of the CDR3: TGTGCCAGCAGCGGGACAGGGTCGAGGAATCAGCCCCAGCATTTT. This gives the protein CASSGTGSRNQPQHF.

This clonotype was recorded a few times. The V and J genes are TRBV7-2 and TRBJ2-1; the D gene is possibly TRBD2 (8 bases). CDR3 length: 17 residues. CDR1 is SGHTA, CDR2 FQGNSA, per germline. Trimming took off 1 base at V and 7 bases at J, with 20 bases between the two ends. CDR3 coding DNA: TGTGCCAGCAGCTTAGTCAGGGGGAGACTAGCGAGAAATGAGCAGTTCTTC. It specifies CASSLVRGRLARNEQFF.

The chain carries TRBV2 and TRBJ2-1; 10 bases are a match to TRBD1. The V and J ends lost 8 bases and 10 bases, in that order; junction bases with no gene match: 5. Germline CDR1 SNHLY, CDR2 FYNNEI. The CDR3 is 12 amino acids. The DNA for the CDR3 is TGTGCCAGCCGGGACAGGGGAAAGGAGCAGTTCTTC. Translating it yields CASRDRGKEQFF.

J is TRBJ2-1 and V is TRBV10-2, with 10 positions matching TRBD2. The CDR3 loop spans 14 amino acids. The germline CDR1 and CDR2 sequences are WSHSY and SAAADI. Trimming removed 4 bases from V and 6 bases from J; junction bases left unmatched: 3. Written as DNA, the CDR3 is TGCGCCAGCAGTGGAAGCGGGGGGGCCAATGAGCAGTTCTTC. Its translation is CASSGSGGANEQFF.

This clonotype occurred a few times. This chain links TRBV29-1 with TRBJ1-2; D gene uncertain. V lost 2 bases and J lost 0, with 16 bases in between. The germline CDR1 and CDR2 sequences are SQVTM and ANQGSEA. The CDR3 has 16 amino acids. The CDR3 nucleotides read TGCAGCGTTGAAAAAGGATCTACTTTAGCTAACTATGGCTACACCTTC. Protein product: CSVEKGSTLANYGYTF.

The sample holds a few counts of this clonotype. This chain connects TRBV10-3 to TRBJ2-5; 10 bases are a match to TRBD2. This CDR3 spans 14 amino acids. Losses at the gene ends were 9 bases for V and 3 bases for J; bases not matched to a gene: 7. Germline CDR1 reads ENHRY; CDR2 reads SYGVKD. This CDR3 reads CAMAGSGREETQYF. DNA of the CDR3: TGTGCCATGGCTGGGAGCGGGAGGGAAGAGACCCAGTACTTC.

The chain carries TRBV28 and TRBJ2-5; 8 bases match TRBD2. Per germline, CDR1 MDHEN and CDR2 SYDVKM. The CDR3 is 15 residues long. Trimming at V came to 6 bases and at J to 5 bases, leaving 11 bases not matched to a gene. The CDR3 is CASSPSGSASETQYF. CDR3 nucleotides: TGTGCCAGCAGCCCCAGCGGGAGCGCCAGCGAGACCCAGTACTTC.

This clonotype was seen a handful of times. This chain uses TRBV9 with TRBJ2-2; D is unclear. CDR3 length equals 14 residues. The V end was cut by 1 base, the J end by 5 bases, with 9 bases between. Germline CDR1 reads SGDLS; CDR2 reads YYNGEE. As DNA, the CDR3 is TGTGCCAGCAGCGTATTGACCGAAACCGGGGAGCTGTTTTTT. It yields the protein CASSVLTETGELFF.

The CDR3 sequence is CASSLGGARNYEQYF. The CDR3 DNA follows: TGTGCCAGCAGCTTGGGGGGGGCGCGAAACTACGAGCAGTACTTC. The rearrangement links TRBV5-4 to TRBJ2-7; D tentatively reads TRBD1 or TRBD2 (6 bases each). V was shortened by 0 bases and J by 3 bases, with 13 bases between the two germline ends. The CDR3 length is 15 residues. Germline CDR1 and CDR2: SGHNT and YYREEE (reference sequence).

This clonotype was seen only a few times. The CDR3 sequence: CASGAIRNHGELFF. The DNA of the CDR3 is TGTGCCAGCGGGGCTATCCGGAATCACGGGGAGCTGTTTTTT. J is TRBJ2-2 and V is TRBV28; D might be TRBD1 (5 bases). Per germline, CDR1 MDHEN and CDR2 SYDVKM. There are 14 residues in the CDR3. The V and J ends lost 8 bases and 7 bases respectively, with 17 bases between them.

This clonotype was detected only a few times. The V gene is TRBV6-5, the J gene TRBJ2-3, with D possibly being TRBD1 (5 bases). Germline V gives CDR1 MNHEY, CDR2 SVGAGI. The CDR3 consists of 13 residues. V gave up 5 bases and J gave up 3 bases, with 9 bases separating them. CDR3 residues: CASSTPGTDTQYF. CDR3 nucleotide sequence: TGTGCCAGCAGTACCCCAGGGACAGATACGCAGTATTTT.

This clonotype was seen only a few times. J is TRBJ2-1 and V is TRBV28; TRBD2 matches 10 bases. The CDR3 runs 14 residues. The germline V gene has CDR1 MDHEN and CDR2 SYDVKM. V gave up 3 bases and J gave up 6 bases; unmatched junction bases: 2. The CDR3 loop reads CASSLGLAINEQFF. The CDR3 DNA reads as TGTGCCAGCAGTTTGGGACTAGCGATCAATGAGCAGTTCTTC. Full variable domain (remainder filled in from reference TRBV28 and TRBJ2-1): DVKVTQSSRYLVKRTGEKVFLECVQDMDHENMFWYRQDPGLGLRLIYFSYDVKMKEKGDIPEGYSVSREKKERFSLILESASTNQTSMYLCASSLGLAINEQFFGPGTRLTVL.

This clonotype appeared a few times. This chain connects TRBV20-1 to TRBJ2-2; 8 positions match TRBD2. The CDR3 length is 14 residues. The V gene end was trimmed by 4 bases and the J gene end by 0 bases; junction bases not matched to a gene: 1. Germline-derived CDR1 and CDR2 are DFQATT and SNEGSKA (reference sequence). The CDR3 nucleotides read TGCAGTGCTATTAGCGGGGCGAACACCGGGGAGCTGTTTTTT. Protein sequence: CSAISGANTGELFF.

The chain joins TRBV11-1 to TRBJ2-7; 9 positions agree with TRBD2. Germline-derived CDR1 and CDR2 are SGHAT and FQDESV (reference sequence). CDR3 length: 14 residues. With 5 bases clipped from V and 3 bases from J, the junction kept 5 bases outside the gene matches. For the CDR3, the DNA is TGTGCCAGCAGCCCGGGACTAGCCATCTACGAGCAGTACTTC. It translates to CASSPGLAIYEQYF. The full variable domain, in which reference TRBV11-1 and TRBJ2-7 provide the parts outside the CDR3, is EAEVAQSPRYKITEKSQAVAFWCDPISGHATLYWYRQILGQGPELLVQFQDESVVDDSQLPKDRFSAERLKGVDSTLKIQPAELGDSAMYLCASSPGLAIYEQYFGPGTRLTVT.

This clonotype was observed many times. The chain uses TRBV4-3 and TRBJ2-1; D not certain. Between the trimmed V and J ends, which lost 3 bases and 0 bases, there was a span of 6 bases. Germline V gene sequence: CDR1 LGHNA, CDR2 YSLEER. The CDR3 has 14 amino acids. CDR3 DNA: TGCGCCAGCAGCCACCTGGCCTCCTACAATGAGCAGTTCTTC. Translated: CASSHLASYNEQFF.

This clonotype was found many times. The chain combines TRBV18 with TRBJ2-7, with a tentative D call TRBD2 (6 bases). Deletions cut 3 bases from V and 2 bases from J, with 17 bases between. The CDR3 is 16 residues long. Germline CDR1 is KGHSH and CDR2 is LQKENI. CDR3 sequence (DNA): TGTGCCAGCTCACCGCCCCCCGAACGGGGGACCTACGAGCAGTACTTC. As protein: CASSPPPERGTYEQYF.

The chain is built from TRBV20-1 and TRBJ2-1; a possible D gene is TRBD2 (5 bases). The ends were cut back, 3 bases at V and 3 bases at J, with 15 bases in the middle. The germline V gene has CDR1 DFQATT and CDR2 SNEGSKA (reference sequence). The CDR3 length is 15 residues. CDR3 sequence: CSARASSGLYNEQFF. The DNA of the CDR3 is TGCAGTGCTAGGGCTTCAAGCGGTCTCTACAATGAGCAGTTCTTC.

This chain links TRBV5-1 with TRBJ2-1; unclear D gene. The CDR3 runs 15 residues. The V end lost 2 bases, the J end lost 1 base, and 10 bases lay between the germline ends. Looked up from germline, CDR1 is SGHRS and CDR2 is YFSETQ. The CDR3 coding sequence is TGCGCCAGCAGCTTAAGCGCCTCATCCTACAATGAGCAGTTCTTC. Encoded protein: CASSLSASSYNEQFF. Based on the CDR3 plus reference TRBV5-1 and TRBJ2-1, the full variable domain is KAGVTQTPRYLIKTRGQQVTLSCSPISGHRSVSWYQQTPGQGLQFLFEYFSETQRNKGNFPGRFSGRQFSNSRSEMNVSTLELGDSALYLCASSLSASSYNEQFFGPGTRLTVL.

This clonotype was detected only a few times. CDR3 nucleotide sequence: TGCAGCGGGACTAGCGCGAGCACAGATACGCAGTATTTT. Amino acid sequence: CSGTSASTDTQYF. The chain links TRBV29-1 to TRBJ2-3; 9 nucleotides line up with TRBD2. V gave up 7 bases and J gave up 0 bases; unmatched junction bases: 2. Germline CDR1 and CDR2: SQVTM and ANQGSEA. The CDR3 runs to 13 residues.

This clonotype was seen ten or more times. The J gene is TRBJ2-6, the V gene TRBV28; no reliable D call. Germline CDR1 reads MDHEN; CDR2 reads SYDVKM. CDR3 size: 15 residues. V was trimmed by 6 bases and J by 1 base, leaving 10 bases between them. CDR3 DNA: TGTGCCAGCAGCCCCTCCGGGTCTGGGGCCAACGTCCTGACTTTC. Translation: CASSPSGSGANVLTF.

This clonotype was seen more than once but under ten times. The genes are TRBV6-2 or TRBV6-3 and TRBJ2-2; 8 bases fit TRBD2. The germline CDR1 and CDR2 sequences are MNHEY and SVGEGT. The ends lost 5 bases at V and 4 bases at J; junction bases unmatched: 9. CDR3 length: 16 residues. CDR3 sequence reads: CASSDRTSYGTGELFF. The CDR3 DNA reads TGTGCCAGCAGTGACCGGACTAGCTACGGCACCGGGGAGCTGTTTTTT.

This clonotype was recorded a few times. The CDR3 carries no conserved terminal phenylalanine or tryptophan, so it likely arises from a read error. No DNA is shown, since the ends of the CDR3 on it are uncertain; the CDR3 is the one TCRdb lists. The chain couples TRBV29-1 to TRBJ2-1; the table gives TRBD2 as D, unverified against the DNA. Germline loops: CDR1 SQVTM, CDR2 ANQGSEA. The CDR3 region is 10 residues in length, termini included. The CDR3 is CSVRGTSVSL.